Presented here are 4 T cell receptor beta chains from one specimen sequenced in a study of blood T cell repertoires in COVID-19. Repertoires were generated with immunoSEQ multiplex PCR, while TCRdb's copy carries only in-frame clones and drops some. The repertoire consists of roughly 150,000 clones, with over 60% occurring once and the leading ten covering more than 3%. The source material was peripheral blood. The receptors derive from a woman aged 80 or over with acute or convalescent COVID-19.

This clone was detected only once. CDR3 loop: CASSGQGINYEQYF. Written as DNA, the CDR3 is TGTGCCAGCAGTGGACAGGGGATCAACTACGAGCAGTACTTC. The chain uses TRBV6-6 and TRBJ2-7; 9 nucleotides agree with TRBD1. Germline V lookup: CDR1 MNHNY, CDR2 SVGAGI (reference sequence). CDR3 length: 14 residues. V lost 5 bases to trimming and J lost 3 bases; unmatched junction nucleotides: 5.

The CDR3 nucleotides are TGTGCCAGCAGTTACTCGATACAGGGAAATCAGCCCCAGCATTTT. Encoded protein: CASSYSIQGNQPQHF. V and J are TRBV6-5 and TRBJ1-5; TRBD1 might be the D (6 bases). V was clipped by 0 bases and J by 4 bases, with 10 bases between them. In germline, CDR1 is MNHEY, CDR2 SVGAGI. The CDR3 contains 15 residues.

The rearrangement uses TRBV7-2 and TRBJ2-3; maybe TRBD2 (6 bases). Trimming left V 3 bases short and J 8 bases short, with 12 bases between. CDR1 SGHTA and CDR2 FQGNSA come from the germline V gene. There are 13 residues in the CDR3. The CDR3 region is CASSFGGFGTQYF. The DNA of the CDR3 is TGTGCCAGCAGCTTTGGGGGGTTTGGTACGCAGTATTTT.

V gene TRBV7-9 combines with J gene TRBJ1-1; D possibly corresponds to TRBD1 (6 bases). Per germline, CDR1 SEHNR and CDR2 FQNEAQ (reference sequence). The CDR3 length is 13 residues. V lost 6 bases to trimming and J lost 9 bases, with 17 bases between them. CDR3 loop: CASSPISGAQAFF. CDR3 in DNA: TGTGCCAGCAGTCCCATCTCAGGGGCACAAGCTTTCTTT.